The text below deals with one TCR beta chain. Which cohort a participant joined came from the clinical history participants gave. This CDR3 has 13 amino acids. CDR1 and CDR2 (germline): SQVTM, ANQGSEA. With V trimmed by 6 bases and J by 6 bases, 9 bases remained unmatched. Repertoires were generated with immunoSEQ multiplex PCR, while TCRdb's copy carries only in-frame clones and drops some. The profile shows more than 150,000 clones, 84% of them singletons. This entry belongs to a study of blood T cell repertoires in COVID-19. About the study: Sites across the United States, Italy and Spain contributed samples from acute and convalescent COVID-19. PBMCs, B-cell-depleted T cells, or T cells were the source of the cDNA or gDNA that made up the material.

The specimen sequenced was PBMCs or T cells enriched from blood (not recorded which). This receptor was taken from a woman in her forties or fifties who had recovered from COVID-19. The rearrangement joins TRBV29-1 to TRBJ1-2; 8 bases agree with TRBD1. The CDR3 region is CSVVLTGVNGYTF. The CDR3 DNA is TGCAGCGTCGTCCTGACAGGGGTTAATGGCTACACCTTC. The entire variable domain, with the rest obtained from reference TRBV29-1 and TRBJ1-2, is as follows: SAVISQKPSRDICQRGTSLTIQCQVDSQVTMMFWYRQQPGQSLTLIATANQGSEATYESGFVIDKFPISRPNLTFSTLTVSNMSPEDSSIYLCSVVLTGVNGYTFGSGTRLTVV.